This T cell receptor (beta chain) was recovered during a study of type 1 regulatory T cells (dated by TCRdb to the early 2020s). In the study overall: The study characterized an in vitro protocol that generated a Tr1-enriched, alloantigen-specific CD4 T cell product named T-allo10. T-allo10 was being evaluated clinically in patients with hematological malignancies who were receiving allogeneic hematopoietic stem cell transplantation.

This clonotype occurred a few times. Its cognate antigen has yet to be identified. No much larger clonotype is one base removed from it; base qualities were not supplied. CDR1 and CDR2 are drawn from the germline V gene (reference sequence): LGHDT, YNNKEL. The V and J ends are trimmed by 4 bases and 4 bases, leaving 16 bases between them. There are 15 amino acids in the CDR3, from cysteine to phenylalanine inclusive. Only the CDR3 part of the read is kept: 45 bases, read in frame from the first base. The listed sequencing device is Illumina MiSeq. The public sequencing data were trimmed at Q25 with fastp and processed into clonotypes with MiXCR by TCRdb, which kept only in-frame beta chains. When rows share a CDR3 protein, they turn into one entry using the most common DNA and genes. The sample table lists approximately 97,000 distinct CDR3 sequences, 25% to 40% of them with a count of one. The ten largest clones take up 2.2% of the sample.

In this chain, TRBV3-1 is recombined with TRBJ2-5; tentative D gene TRBD2, with 6 bases matching. Sequenced input: CD4+ T cells, either the whole sample or a sorted fraction (not recorded which). This clonotype originated in a human donor in good health. CDR3 sequence: CASSPGLPLPETQYF. The DNA reads as follows: TGTGCCAGCAGCCCCGGACTACCGCTCCCAGAGACCCAGTACTTC.